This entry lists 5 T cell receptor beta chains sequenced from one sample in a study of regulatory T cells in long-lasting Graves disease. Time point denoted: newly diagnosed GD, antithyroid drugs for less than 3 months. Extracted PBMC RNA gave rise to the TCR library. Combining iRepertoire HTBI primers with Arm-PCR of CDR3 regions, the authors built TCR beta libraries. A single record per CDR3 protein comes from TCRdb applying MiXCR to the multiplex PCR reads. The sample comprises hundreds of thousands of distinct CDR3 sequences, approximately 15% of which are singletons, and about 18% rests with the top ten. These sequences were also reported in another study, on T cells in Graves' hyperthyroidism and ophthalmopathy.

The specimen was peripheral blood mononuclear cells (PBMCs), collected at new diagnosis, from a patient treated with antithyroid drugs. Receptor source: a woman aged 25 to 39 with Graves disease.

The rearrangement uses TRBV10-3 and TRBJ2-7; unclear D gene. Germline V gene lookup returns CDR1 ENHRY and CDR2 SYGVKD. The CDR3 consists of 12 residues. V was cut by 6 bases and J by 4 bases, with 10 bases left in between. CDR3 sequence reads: CAISAYYYEQYF. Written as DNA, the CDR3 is TGTGCCATCAGCGCCTACTATTACGAGCAGTACTTC.

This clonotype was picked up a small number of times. CDR3 in DNA: TGTGCCAGTAGTGCAACAACTAGCGGGAGTAGTGAGCAGTTCTTC. Amino acid sequence: CASSATTSGSSEQFF. This chain links TRBV19 with TRBJ2-1; 11 bases align to TRBD2. V trimming: 5 bases; J trimming: 9 bases; junction bases outside the gene matches: 9. Germline V CDR1 and CDR2: LNHDA, SQIVND (reference sequence). This CDR3 has 15 amino acids.

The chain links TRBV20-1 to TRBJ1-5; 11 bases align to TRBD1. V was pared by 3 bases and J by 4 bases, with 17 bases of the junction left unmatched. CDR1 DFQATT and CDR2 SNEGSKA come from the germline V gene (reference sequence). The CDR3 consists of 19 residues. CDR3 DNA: TGCAGTGCTAGCGAAAGACCAATGGACAGGGGGCGTTGGAATCAGCCCCAGCATTTT. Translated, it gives CSASERPMDRGRWNQPQHF.

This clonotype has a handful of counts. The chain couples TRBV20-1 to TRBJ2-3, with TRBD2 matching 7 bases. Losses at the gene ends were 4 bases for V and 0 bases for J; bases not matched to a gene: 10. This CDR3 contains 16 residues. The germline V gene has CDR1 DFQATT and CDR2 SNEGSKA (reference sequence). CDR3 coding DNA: TGCAGTGCTACTCCACTAGCGCAGGGTAGCACAGATACGCAGTATTTT. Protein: CSATPLAQGSTDTQYF.

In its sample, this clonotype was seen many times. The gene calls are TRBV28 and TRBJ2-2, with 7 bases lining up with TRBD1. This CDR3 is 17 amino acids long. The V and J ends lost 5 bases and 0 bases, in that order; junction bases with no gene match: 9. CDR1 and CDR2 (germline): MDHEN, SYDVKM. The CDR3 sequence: CASSVYTGVANTGELFF. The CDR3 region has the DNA TGTGCCAGCAGTGTATACACAGGGGTAGCGAACACCGGGGAGCTGTTTTTT.